The rows below give T cell receptor beta chains drawn from one sample of a study of T cell repertoires in cytomegalovirus infection. TCRdb analysed the reads with MiXCR anew, one entry per CDR3 protein. This sample has some 310,000 distinct CDR3 sequences, with more than 20% found just once. Antigen specificity for these receptors is unknown. This material consisted of cultured PBMCs, taken from culture after CMV antigen stimulation. The receptors stem from a human donor in good health (CMV status not recorded). Some clones in this sample may be carry-over from other donors' samples. The CDR3 runs from the conserved cysteine through the conserved F or W.

V gene	CDR3 protein
TRBV4-3	CASSQDGAVQETQYF
TRBV2	CASSPARGDYGYTF
TRBV7-2	CASSPNLSGLQETQYF
TRBV20-1	CSARDIQKMNTEAFF
TRBV19	CASSTYTGQPQHF
TRBV7-2	CASSSMPRAEQFF
TRBV28	CASSLSPLPFTIDNSPLHF
TRBV19	CASSILFRLDKNTGELFF
TRBV9	CASSVSSDTQYF
TRBV4-1	CASSQEGGSYYEQYF
TRBV7-9	CASSLVRPGHTEAFF
TRBV19	CAIAPRALPYNEQFF
TRBV18	CASSVDSSYGYTF
TRBV19	CASEITSGRCPKDTQYF
TRBV10-3	CAISPMLGAGAGYNEQFF
TRBV7-2	CASSTEGHTRNYGYTF
TRBV5-6	CASSSLPRPDEQYF